This is a list of T cell receptor beta chains from one sample in a study of OX40 agonist ivuxolimab in advanced cancers. TCRdb's copy holds only in-frame clones and misses some; the assay was immunoSEQ multiplex PCR. The top ten clones hold around 32% of a sample with fewer than 30,000 clones, 81% of them seen once. The sequencing here drew on CD4+ or CD8+ T cells sorted from blood, taken in a trial of the OX40 agonist ivuxolimab. The receptors were sampled from an adult with an advanced solid tumor such as melanoma, head and neck, liver or kidney cancer. Each CDR3 is given with its conserved first and last residue. The D gene is left open where the match is weak. Where a row states a size, it is once, few, many or the class of an expanded clone; other rows omit it.

size: NA; J: TRBJ2-5; V: TRBV5-6; length: 13; D: NA; DNA: TGTGCCAGCAGCTTGGTCCAAGGAGAGACCCAGTACTTC; CDR3: CASSLVQGETQYF
size: NA; J: TRBJ2-7; V: TRBV2; length: 13; D: TRBD1; DNA: TGTGCCAGCAGTTCCAGGGGGCTGTACGAGCAGTACTTC; CDR3: CASSSRGLYEQYF
size: few; J: TRBJ2-7; V: TRBV5-1; length: 11; D: NA; DNA: TGTGCCAGCAGCTTCGAGTACGAGCAGTACTTC; CDR3: CASSFEYEQYF
size: NA; J: TRBJ1-5; V: TRBV15; length: 16; D: NA; DNA: TGTGCCACCAGCGGGTCCAGGTGGGGTAGCAATCAGCCCCAGCATTTT; CDR3: CATSGSRWGSNQPQHF
size: NA; J: TRBJ2-1; V: TRBV28; length: 16; D: TRBD2; DNA: TGTGCCAGCAGTCCGGGGACTAGCGGGAGTGTCTATGAGCAGTTCTTC; CDR3: CASSPGTSGSVYEQFF
size: NA; J: TRBJ2-1; V: TRBV9; length: 12; D: NA; DNA: TGTGCCAGCAGCCCGACGGTCGGTGAGCAGTTCTTC; CDR3: CASSPTVGEQFF
size: few; J: TRBJ1-1; V: TRBV28; length: 11; D: NA; DNA: TGTGCCAGCAAGCACGGGACTGAAGCTTTCTTT; CDR3: CASKHGTEAFF
size: NA; J: TRBJ1-2; V: TRBV30; length: 15; D: NA; DNA: TGTGCCTGGAGTGTACTATATAGGGCAGACTATGGCTACACCTTC; CDR3: CAWSVLYRADYGYTF
size: NA; J: TRBJ2-7; V: TRBV5-4; length: 15; D: NA; DNA: TGTGCCAGCAGCTTGGGTCCCGACGGGATCTACGAGCAGTACTTC; CDR3: CASSLGPDGIYEQYF
size: few; J: TRBJ1-4; V: TRBV15; length: 17; D: NA; DNA: TGTGCCACCAGCAGAGTTGAGCCGCCACGTTATAATGAAAAACTGTTTTTT; CDR3: CATSRVEPPRYNEKLFF
size: NA; J: TRBJ2-2; V: TRBV7-2; length: 15; D: NA; DNA: TGTGCCAGCAGCCTCGTCTTAGGGGCCGGCGGGGAGCTGTTTTTT; CDR3: CASSLVLGAGGELFF
size: once; J: TRBJ2-3; V: TRBV6-5; length: 14; D: TRBD1; DNA: TGTGCCAGCAGAGGGACAGGGGGCACCGATACGCAGTATTTT; CDR3: CASRGTGGTDTQYF
size: NA; J: TRBJ1-5; V: TRBV6-5; length: 14; D: NA; DNA: TGTGCCAGCAGTTCGCTTTATAGCAATCAGCCCCAGCATTTT; CDR3: CASSSLYSNQPQHF
size: NA; J: TRBJ2-2; V: TRBV6-6; length: 15; D: NA; DNA: TGTGCCAGCAGTTACTCGGTGCCCCTCGACGGGGAGCTGTTTTTT; CDR3: CASSYSVPLDGELFF
size: NA; J: TRBJ1-1; V: TRBV5-1; length: 14; D: TRBD1; DNA: TGCGCCAGCAGCTTGCCAGGGGGTGGAACTGAAGCTTTCTTT; CDR3: CASSLPGGGTEAFF
size: once; J: TRBJ2-1; V: TRBV6-5; length: 13; D: NA; DNA: TGTGCCAGCGGGACCCGCTCCTACAATGAGCAGTTCTTC; CDR3: CASGTRSYNEQFF
size: NA; J: TRBJ1-1; V: TRBV4-1; length: 14; D: NA; DNA: TGCGCCAGCAGCCAGGTAGACAAGAACACTGAAGCTTTCTTT; CDR3: CASSQVDKNTEAFF
size: few; J: TRBJ2-1; V: TRBV9; length: 17; D: NA; DNA: TGTGCCAGCAGCGCGCAGGTCGGCACCGGCTCCTACAATGAGCAGTTCTTC; CDR3: CASSAQVGTGSYNEQFF
size: NA; J: TRBJ2-7; V: TRBV29-1; length: 14; D: NA; DNA: TGCAGCGTTGAATACCGGGACGAAGCCTACGAGCAGTACTTC; CDR3: CSVEYRDEAYEQYF
size: NA; J: TRBJ2-7; V: TRBV9; length: 15; D: TRBD2; DNA: TGTGCCAGCAGCCTGGGAGGGACTCCTCTCTACGAGCAGTACTTC; CDR3: CASSLGGTPLYEQYF
size: NA; J: TRBJ2-1; V: TRBV10-2; length: 16; D: NA; DNA: TGCGCCAGCAGTGGGGCGGGCGGGGAAACCTACAATGAGCAGTTCTTC; CDR3: CASSGAGGETYNEQFF
size: NA; J: TRBJ1-2; V: TRBV5-6; length: 12; D: NA; DNA: TGTGCCAGCAGCTGGGGGGTGAAGGGCTACACCTTC; CDR3: CASSWGVKGYTF
size: NA; J: TRBJ2-7; V: TRBV28; length: 12; D: NA; DNA: TGTGCCAGCAGCCCCTCCGACTACGAGCAGTACTTC; CDR3: CASSPSDYEQYF
size: NA; J: TRBJ1-5; V: TRBV15; length: 14; D: TRBD1; DNA: TGTGCCACCAGCAAACCAGGGGGTATTCAGCCCCAGCATTTT; CDR3: CATSKPGGIQPQHF
size: NA; J: TRBJ2-7; V: TRBV4-1; length: 15; D: NA; DNA: TGCGCCAGCAGCCTATTAGTTAACCCGGCAGACGAGCAGTACTTC; CDR3: CASSLLVNPADEQYF